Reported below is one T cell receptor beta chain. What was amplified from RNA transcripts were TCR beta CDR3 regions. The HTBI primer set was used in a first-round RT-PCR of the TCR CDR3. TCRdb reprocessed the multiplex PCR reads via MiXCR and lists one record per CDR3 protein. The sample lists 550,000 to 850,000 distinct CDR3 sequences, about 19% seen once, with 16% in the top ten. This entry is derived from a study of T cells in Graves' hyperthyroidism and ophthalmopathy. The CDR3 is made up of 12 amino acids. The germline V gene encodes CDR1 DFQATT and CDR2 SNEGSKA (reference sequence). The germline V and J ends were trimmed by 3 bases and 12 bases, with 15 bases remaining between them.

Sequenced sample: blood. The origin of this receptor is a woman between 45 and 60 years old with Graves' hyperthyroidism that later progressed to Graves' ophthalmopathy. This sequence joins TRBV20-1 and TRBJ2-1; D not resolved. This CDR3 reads CSASKTRMAQFF. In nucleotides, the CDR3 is TGCAGTGCTAGCAAGACCCGAATGGCGCAGTTCTTC.